This T cell receptor beta chain was obtained from a study of preoperative IRX-2 immunotherapy in early breast cancer (dated by TCRdb to about 2019). Libraries were constructed by the immunoSEQ multiplex PCR assay. TCRdb retrieved this table from immuneACCESS and kept in-frame rearrangements only. Not all clones are present; in checked studies, unresolved V genes account for under half, and no reason is known for the remainder. The sample table lists tens of thousands of clones, approximately 95% of them with a count of one. The ten largest clones represent around 15% of the sample. The CDR3 sequence holds 16 residues, the cysteine and phenylalanine included. Only the CDR3 part of the read is kept: 48 bases, read in frame from the first base. Compared with germline, V lacks 1 base and J lacks 2 bases; bases without a gene match: 6. CDR1 and CDR2 (KGHSH, LQKENI) derive from the germline V gene. A note on this clone: This clone's antigen is unknown. One base away there is no much larger clone; base qualities are not given.

The treatment or condition label on this specimen signifies: preoperative locoregional IRX-2 cytokine immunotherapy. The samples were obtained from a phase Ib study that tested preoperative, locoregional IRX-2 cytokine immunotherapy designed to prime immune responses. Patients with early-stage breast cancer who were given IRX-2 before surgery served as donors. The source material was tumor tissue, sampled after IRX-2 immunotherapy. The chain employs TRBV18 and TRBJ2-7, and 9 junctional nucleotides match TRBD1. The receptor's source is a human donor with breast cancer. The CDR3 region has the sequence CASSPLTGGSAYEQYF. At the DNA level, the sequence is TGTGCCAGCTCACCACTGACAGGGGGATCAGCCTACGAGCAGTACTTC.